Listed here are 9 T cell receptor beta chains from one sample, sequenced in a study of blood T cell repertoires in COVID-19. Sequenced by immunoSEQ multiplex PCR; TCRdb stores in-frame clones only, minus some. This table has under 250,000 clones, approximately 82% appearing once. Sequencing was carried out using peripheral blood. The origin of the receptors is a woman aged 65 to 85 with active or convalescent COVID-19.

Points on this clone: The sample has other DNA sequences that encode this CDR3 too. The J gene is TRBJ1-1, the V gene TRBV18; weak D call: TRBD1 (5 bases). The CDR3 has 13 residues. V was clipped by 4 bases and J by 3 bases, with 9 bases between them. The germline CDR1 and CDR2 sequences are KGHSH and LQKENI. The CDR3 DNA sequence: TGTGCCAGCTCACGGACGGGGGACACTGAAGCTTTCTTT. The encoded protein is CASSRTGDTEAFF.

The chain combines TRBV11-2 with TRBJ1-2; D uncertain. Germline CDR1 is SGHAT and CDR2 is FQNNGV. The V and J ends lost 4 bases and 5 bases respectively, with 8 bases between them. The CDR3 is 12 amino acids. As DNA, the CDR3 is TGTGCCAGCAGCTACCAGATTTATGGCTACACCTTC. Encoded protein: CASSYQIYGYTF.

The chain employs TRBV18 and TRBJ2-3, with 7 nucleotides matching TRBD1. The trim removed 2 bases at V and 2 bases at J, leaving 7 bases unmatched. The CDR3 covers 16 residues. CDR1 is KGHSH, CDR2 LQKENI, per germline. CDR3 loop: CASSPFSDRNTDTQYF. CDR3 sequence (DNA): TGTGCCAGCTCACCATTTTCGGACAGGAACACAGATACGCAGTATTTT.

This chain links TRBV6-2 or TRBV6-3 with TRBJ2-5, with 9 bases matching TRBD2. The trim removed 4 bases at V and 5 bases at J, leaving 5 bases unmatched. Germline loops: CDR1 MNHEY, CDR2 SVGEGT. This CDR3 is 14 amino acids long. The CDR3 here is CASSSYSGSETQYF. CDR3 bases: TGTGCCAGCAGTTCTTATAGCGGGAGCGAGACCCAGTACTTC.

The gene calls are TRBV15 and TRBJ1-1, with TRBD1 matching over 9 bases. The V gene end was trimmed by 8 bases and the J gene end by 1 base; junction bases not matched to a gene: 5. This CDR3 region has 14 residues. Germline-derived CDR1 and CDR2 are LNHNV and YYDKDF (reference sequence). The CDR3: CATLGQGRNTEAFF. The CDR3, as DNA: TGTGCCACCCTTGGACAGGGGAGGAACACTGAAGCTTTCTTT. The full variable domain, its missing parts supplied by reference TRBV15 and TRBJ1-1, is DAMVIQNPRYQVTQFGKPVTLSCSQTLNHNVMYWYQQKSSQAPKLLFHYYDKDFNNEADTPDNFQSRRPNTSFCFLDIRSPGLGDTAMYLCATLGQGRNTEAFFGQGTRLTVV.

The chain couples TRBV5-4 to TRBJ2-1; no firm D call. The CDR3 length is 11 residues. Germline loops: CDR1 SGHNT, CDR2 YYREEE (reference sequence). V was cut by 0 bases and J by 7 bases, with 2 bases left in between. CDR3 loop: CASSLANEQFF. In DNA form, the CDR3 reads TGTGCCAGCAGCTTGGCTAATGAGCAGTTCTTC.

The chain employs TRBV6-6 and TRBJ1-4; 8 positions match TRBD1. The CDR3 spans 15 residues. The ends lost 0 bases at V and 3 bases at J; junction bases unmatched: 0. Germline V gives CDR1 MNHNY, CDR2 SVGAGI (reference sequence). The CDR3 reads CASSYSGQANEKLFF. The CDR3 DNA reads TGTGCCAGCAGTTACTCGGGACAGGCTAATGAAAAACTGTTTTTT.

V and J are TRBV28 and TRBJ2-1, with 7 bases matching TRBD2. The CDR3 runs 13 residues. Trimming took 4 bases from V and 8 from J; bases not matched to a gene: 5. Looked up from germline, CDR1 is MDHEN and CDR2 is SYDVKM. DNA of the CDR3: TGTGCCAGCAGTTCTACTAGCGAGTATGAGCAGTTCTTC. It codes for CASSSTSEYEQFF.

This clone was detected once. The rearrangement joins TRBV10-2 to TRBJ1-1; 7 nucleotides align to TRBD1. CDR3 size: 16 residues. V gave up 4 bases and J gave up 1 base; unmatched junction bases: 9. The germline CDR1 and CDR2 sequences are WSHSY and SAAADI. The CDR3 region has the DNA TGCGCCAGCAGTGGAACCCCGGGACAGCGGAACACTGAAGCTTTCTTT. Its protein product is CASSGTPGQRNTEAFF.